The rows below give T cell receptor beta chains drawn from one sample of a study of control samples from healthy donors and cancer patients. The table came from immunoSEQ multiplex PCR; TCRdb's copy has only in-frame clones and leaves some out. The sample consists of 63,000 or so clones, about 87% of them appearing once. The specimen sequenced was blood. These receptor sequences come from a man aged 50-59 years in good health. Both conserved end residues are part of each CDR3. D genes are given only for firm matches. Size is stated for part of the rows, as once, few or many counts, or as a class when the clone is expanded.

D,V,size,J,CDR3,DNA
-,TRBV5-1,-,TRBJ1-1,CASSSAGSVSSTEAFF,TGCGCCAGCAGCTCGGCTGGGAGCGTATCGAGCACTGAAGCTTTCTTT
TRBD1,TRBV7-2,-,TRBJ2-3,CASSLGDSPDTQYF,TGTGCCAGCAGCTTAGGGGACAGCCCAGATACGCAGTATTTT
-,TRBV11-2,-,TRBJ2-2,CASSSHGTNPGELFF,TGTGCCAGCAGCTCGCACGGGACAAACCCCGGGGAGCTGTTTTTT
-,TRBV19,-,TRBJ1-4,CASSIERGSKMFF,TGTGCCAGTAGTATAGAAAGGGGCAGTAAAATGTTTTTT
-,TRBV2,-,TRBJ2-3,CASRRTSSTDTQYF,TGTGCCAGCAGGAGGACATCGTCCACAGATACGCAGTATTTT
-,TRBV11-3,-,TRBJ2-2,CASSQGHPNTGELFF,TGTGCCAGCAGCCAGGGACACCCGAACACCGGGGAGCTGTTTTTT
TRBD1,TRBV18,-,TRBJ1-3,CASSPDPGGILFGNTIYF,TGTGCCAGCTCACCCGACCCAGGGGGGATCTTGTTTGGAAACACCATATATTTT
-,TRBV27,-,TRBJ1-6,CASRNGDSPLHF,TGTGCCAGCAGAAATGGGGATTCACCCCTCCACTTT
TRBD1,TRBV4-3,-,TRBJ1-3,CASSQDKGTGGGNTIYF,TGCGCCAGCAGCCAAGATAAAGGGACAGGAGGTGGAAACACCATATATTTT
-,TRBV9,-,TRBJ2-3,CASSEGSPSTDTQYF,TGTGCCAGCAGCGAGGGCAGTCCAAGCACAGATACGCAGTATTTT
TRBD1,TRBV5-1,-,TRBJ1-2,CASSLDGRTGVRGYTF,TGCGCCAGCAGCTTAGACGGCAGGACAGGGGTTCGGGGCTACACCTTC
-,TRBV18,-,TRBJ1-5,CASAPLSDQPQHF,TGTGCCAGCGCCCCTCTTTCTGATCAGCCCCAGCATTTT
-,TRBV20-1,-,TRBJ2-1,CSARVGAGQFF,TGCAGTGCTAGAGTAGGGGCGGGGCAGTTCTTC
-,TRBV30,-,TRBJ1-2,CASTANYGYTF,TGTGCCTCAACAGCGAACTATGGCTACACCTTC
-,TRBV7-3,-,TRBJ1-1,CASSITGGTNTEAFF,TGTGCCAGCAGCATTACAGGAGGAACCAACACTGAAGCTTTCTTT
-,TRBV11-1,-,TRBJ2-7,CASSLLSDYEQYF,TGTGCCAGCAGCCTACTCAGCGACTACGAGCAGTACTTC
TRBD2,TRBV5-4,once,TRBJ2-5,CASSSPQRGETQYF,TGTGCCAGCAGCTCACCCCAGCGGGGTGAGACCCAGTACTTC
-,TRBV19,-,TRBJ2-2,CASSNPVAGELFF,TGTGCCAGTAGTAACCCGGTCGCCGGGGAGCTGTTTTTT
-,TRBV7-4,once,TRBJ2-4,CARGGLDKNIQYF,TGTGCTCGTGGGGGTTTGGACAAAAACATTCAGTACTTC
-,TRBV6-5,-,TRBJ2-7,CASSLSLRRYEQYF,TGTGCCAGCAGTTTAAGTCTCCGGCGCTACGAGCAGTACTTC
TRBD2,TRBV7-2,-,TRBJ2-1,CASSLKRGAYNEQFF,TGTGCCAGCAGCTTAAAGCGGGGGGCATACAATGAGCAGTTCTTC
-,TRBV5-5,-,TRBJ1-2,CASSLDSLRGYTF,TGTGCCAGCAGCTTGGACAGTCTTAGGGGCTACACCTTC
-,TRBV24-1,-,TRBJ1-2,CATSGPNSYGYTF,TGTGCCACCAGTGGCCCAAACTCTTATGGCTACACCTTC
-,TRBV6-5,-,TRBJ2-7,CASSIQGFAYEQYF,TGTGCCAGCAGTATACAGGGATTTGCCTACGAGCAGTACTTC
TRBD2,TRBV3-1/TRBV3-2,once,TRBJ2-1,CASNSLAGHYNEQFF,TGTGCCAGCAACTCACTAGCGGGACACTACAATGAGCAGTTCTTC
-,TRBV6-5,-,TRBJ1-1,CASSYRNTEAFF,TGTGCCAGCAGTTACCGGAACACTGAAGCTTTCTTT
-,TRBV5-1,-,TRBJ1-6,CASSQGTGMSSYNSPLHF,TGCGCCAGCAGCCAAGGGACGGGAATGAGCTCCTATAATTCACCCCTCCACTTT
-,TRBV29-1,-,TRBJ1-1,CSVEMDEAFF,TGCAGCGTTGAAATGGATGAAGCTTTCTTT
-,TRBV27,-,TRBJ1-5,CASSLLGGNQPQHF,TGTGCCAGCAGTTTATTGGGGGGCAATCAGCCCCAGCATTTT
TRBD2,TRBV5-4,once,TRBJ2-1,CASSSPGSGSFNEQFF,TGTGCCAGCAGCTCCCCGGGTAGCGGGAGTTTCAATGAGCAGTTCTTC
-,TRBV20-1,-,TRBJ1-2,CSARGVIGYTF,TGCAGTGCTAGAGGAGTGATTGGCTACACCTTC
-,TRBV6-2/TRBV6-3,few,TRBJ2-3,CASSPRRTGSTDTQYF,TGTGCCAGCAGTCCCCGGAGGACGGGGAGCACAGATACGCAGTATTTT
TRBD1,TRBV7-2,-,TRBJ2-3,CASSSDRGRIDTQYF,TGTGCCAGCAGCTCGGACAGGGGGCGGATAGATACGCAGTATTTT
TRBD2,TRBV5-1,-,TRBJ2-5,CASSLAGLAGETQYF,TGCGCCAGCAGCTTGGCCGGACTAGCGGGTGAGACCCAGTACTTC
-,TRBV27,-,TRBJ2-7,CASDGVTGDSYEQYF,TGTGCCAGTGATGGTGTTACAGGCGACTCCTACGAGCAGTACTTC
TRBD1,TRBV19,-,TRBJ2-7,CASSIGGQGLYEQYF,TGTGCCAGTAGTATTGGCGGACAGGGATTATACGAGCAGTACTTC
-,TRBV19,-,TRBJ2-3,CASSMATSLTQYF,TGTGCCAGTAGTATGGCTACTAGCCTTACGCAGTATTTT
-,TRBV7-2,-,TRBJ1-1,CASSLESVVDTEAFF,TGTGCCAGCAGCTTAGAGTCGGTCGTTGACACTGAAGCTTTCTTT
-,TRBV10-1,-,TRBJ1-3,CASREWGEPGNTIYF,TGCGCCAGCAGGGAATGGGGGGAACCTGGAAACACCATATATTTT
TRBD2,TRBV6-5,-,TRBJ2-3,CASSYSSAGGTDTQYF,TGTGCCAGCAGTTACTCGAGTGCGGGGGGCACAGATACGCAGTATTTT
-,TRBV12-5,-,TRBJ1-5,CASGEQTRSVYSNQPQHF,TGTGCTAGTGGTGAACAGACTCGGTCAGTTTATAGCAATCAGCCCCAGCATTTT
TRBD1,TRBV6-5,once,TRBJ1-5,CASRDRDNQPQHF,TGTGCCAGCAGAGACAGGGACAATCAGCCCCAGCATTTT